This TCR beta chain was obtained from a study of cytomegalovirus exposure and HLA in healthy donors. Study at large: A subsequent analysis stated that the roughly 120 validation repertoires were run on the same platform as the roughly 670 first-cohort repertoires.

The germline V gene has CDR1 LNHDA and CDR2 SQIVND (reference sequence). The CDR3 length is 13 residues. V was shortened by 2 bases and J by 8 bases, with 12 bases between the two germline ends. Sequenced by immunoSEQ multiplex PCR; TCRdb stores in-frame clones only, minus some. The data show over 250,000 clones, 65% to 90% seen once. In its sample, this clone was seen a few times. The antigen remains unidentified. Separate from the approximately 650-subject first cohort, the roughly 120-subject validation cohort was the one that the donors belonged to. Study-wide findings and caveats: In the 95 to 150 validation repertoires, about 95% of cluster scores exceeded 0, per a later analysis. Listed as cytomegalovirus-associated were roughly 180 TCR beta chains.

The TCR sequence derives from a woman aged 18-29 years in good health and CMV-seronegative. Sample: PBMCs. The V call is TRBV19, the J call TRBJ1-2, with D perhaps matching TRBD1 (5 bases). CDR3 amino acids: CASSIQGRGGYTF. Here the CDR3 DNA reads TGTGCCAGTAGTATACAGGGAAGGGGCGGCTACACCTTC.